This T cell receptor beta chain was identified during a study of blood T cell repertoires in COVID-19. Study as a whole: Samples of COVID-19 (acute and convalescent) were obtained from the United States, Italy and Spain. PBMCs, B-cell-depleted T cells, or T cells were the source of the cDNA or gDNA that made up the material.

Unmatched junction bases numbered 8, after V lost 1 base and J lost 0 bases. The CDR3 covers 17 residues. Germline V gene data show CDR1 as SGHVS and CDR2 as FNYEAQ. Per the study methods: Using reference gene primer amplification, nucleated cell counts were estimated. Clones were read by immunoSEQ multiplex PCR, and TCRdb kept only the in-frame ones, dropping some. V, J and clone size are taken as reported in that table, and D and trimming were inferred from the DNA itself. The table includes 50,000 to 55,000 clones, 87% detected once. Specimen: peripheral blood. The chain joins TRBV7-6 to TRBJ1-1; 7 nucleotides match TRBD1. The receptor's source is a human donor with active COVID-19. The donor label of this sample is uncertain. CDR3 sequence (DNA): TGTGCCAGCAGCTTAGGGGACAGACCCACCATGAACACTGAAGCTTTCTTT. Protein product: CASSLGDRPTMNTEAFF.